The clone carrying this T cell receptor beta chain was observed many times. CDR1 SEHNR and CDR2 FQNEAQ come from the germline V gene (reference sequence). The CDR3 length is 14 residues. Trimming left V 3 bases short and J 3 bases short, with 9 bases between. This specimen comes from a study of read filtering for tumor transcriptome and immune sequencing. Molecular barcoded adaptors covering alpha/delta and beta/gamma chains were used on about 0.4 ug RNA. TCRdb re-derived calls from the reads in MiXCR, one entry per CDR3 protein. Of approximately 62,000 distinct CDR3 sequences listed, roughly a fifth are singletons.

The origin of this receptor is a donor at least 40 years old with multiple myeloma. This chain joins TRBV7-9 and TRBJ1-5, with no clear D. The material sequenced was a population of CD138-negative cells sorted from bone marrow. This CDR3 is CASSFPGFNQPQHF. The CDR3 DNA is TGTGCCAGCAGCTTTCCCGGTTTCAATCAGCCCCAGCATTTT.